This T cell receptor beta chain stems from a study of T cells in Graves' hyperthyroidism and ophthalmopathy. The CDR3 is made up of 15 amino acids. Trimming pared 0 bases from V and 2 bases from J, leaving 11 bases between. Germline-derived CDR1 and CDR2 are MGHRA and YSYEKL. This clonotype has more than one count but fewer than ten. Patients were aged 18 to 65, had disease duration under 2 months, and had newly diagnosed hyperthyroidism. Amplified TCR beta CDR3 regions came from RNA transcripts. Researchers ran a first-round RT-PCR on the TCR CDR3 using the HTBI primer set. A single record per CDR3 protein comes from TCRdb applying MiXCR to the multiplex PCR reads. The top ten hold roughly 16% of the sample, which has roughly 720,000 distinct CDR3 sequences, around 15% seen once.

Sample: blood. The chain is built from TRBV4-1 and TRBJ2-7; D not certain. The TCR originated in a man in his fifties or sixties with Graves' hyperthyroidism. The CDR3 sequence is CASSQDGPRAYEQYF. Written as DNA, the CDR3 is TGCGCCAGCAGCCAAGACGGACCCAGAGCCTACGAGCAGTACTTC.